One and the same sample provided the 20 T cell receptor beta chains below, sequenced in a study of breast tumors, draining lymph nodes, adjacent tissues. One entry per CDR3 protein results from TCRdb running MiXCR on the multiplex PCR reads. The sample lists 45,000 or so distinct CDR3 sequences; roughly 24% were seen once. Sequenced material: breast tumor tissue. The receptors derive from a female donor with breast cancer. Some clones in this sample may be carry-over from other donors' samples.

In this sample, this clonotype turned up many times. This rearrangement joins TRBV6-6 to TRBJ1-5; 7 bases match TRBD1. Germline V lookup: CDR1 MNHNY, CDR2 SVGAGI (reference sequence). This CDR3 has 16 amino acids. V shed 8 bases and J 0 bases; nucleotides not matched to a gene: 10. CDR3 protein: CASGIPTGDSNQPQHF. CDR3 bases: TGTGCCAGCGGGATCCCCACAGGGGATAGCAATCAGCCCCAGCATTTT.

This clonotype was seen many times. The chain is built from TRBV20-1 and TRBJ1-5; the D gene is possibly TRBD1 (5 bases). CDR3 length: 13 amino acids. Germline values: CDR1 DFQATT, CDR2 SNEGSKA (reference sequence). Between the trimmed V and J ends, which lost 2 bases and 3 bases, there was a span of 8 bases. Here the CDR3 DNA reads TGCAGTGCTAGATGGGGACTCAATCAGCCCCAGCATTTT. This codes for CSARWGLNQPQHF.

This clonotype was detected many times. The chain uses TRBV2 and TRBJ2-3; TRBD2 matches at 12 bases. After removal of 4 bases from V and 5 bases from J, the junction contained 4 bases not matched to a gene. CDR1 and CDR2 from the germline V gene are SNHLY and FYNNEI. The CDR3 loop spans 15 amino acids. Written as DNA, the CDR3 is TGTGCCAGCAGTGTCCCGGGACTAGCGGGAGATACGCAGTATTTT. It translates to CASSVPGLAGDTQYF.

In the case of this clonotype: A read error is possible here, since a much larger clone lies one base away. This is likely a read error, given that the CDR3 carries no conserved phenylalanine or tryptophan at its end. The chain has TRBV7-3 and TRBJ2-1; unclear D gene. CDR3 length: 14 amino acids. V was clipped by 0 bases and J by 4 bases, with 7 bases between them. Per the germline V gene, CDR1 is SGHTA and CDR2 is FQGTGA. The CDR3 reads CASSLTPQYNEQFL. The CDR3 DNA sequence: TGTGCCAGCAGCTTAACGCCCCAATACAATGAGCAGTTCCTC.

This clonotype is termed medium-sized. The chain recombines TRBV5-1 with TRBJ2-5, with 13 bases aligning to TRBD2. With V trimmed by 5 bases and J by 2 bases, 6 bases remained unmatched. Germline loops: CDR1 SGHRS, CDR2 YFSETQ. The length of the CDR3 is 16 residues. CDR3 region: CASRTGTSGKQETQYF. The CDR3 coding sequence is TGCGCCAGCAGAACAGGGACTAGCGGGAAACAAGAGACCCAGTACTTC.

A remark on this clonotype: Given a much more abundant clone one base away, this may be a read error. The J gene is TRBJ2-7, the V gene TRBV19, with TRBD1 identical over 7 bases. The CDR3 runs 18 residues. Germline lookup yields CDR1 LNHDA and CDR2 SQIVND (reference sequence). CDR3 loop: CTSSIQALTGTGGVEQYF. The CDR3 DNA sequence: TGTACCAGTAGTATACAAGCTCTGACAGGGACCGGCGGTGTTGAGCAGTACTTC.

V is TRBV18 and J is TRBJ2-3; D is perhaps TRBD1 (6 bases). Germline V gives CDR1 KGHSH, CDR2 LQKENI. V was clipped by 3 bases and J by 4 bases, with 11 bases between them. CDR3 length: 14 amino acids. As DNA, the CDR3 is TGTGCCAGCTCACCCGCCCAGGGGCCAGATACGCAGTATTTT. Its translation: CASSPAQGPDTQYF.

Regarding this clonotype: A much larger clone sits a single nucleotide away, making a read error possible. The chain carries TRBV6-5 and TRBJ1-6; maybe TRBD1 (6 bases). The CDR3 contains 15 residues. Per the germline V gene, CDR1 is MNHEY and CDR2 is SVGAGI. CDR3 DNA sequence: TGTGCAGGGGGGCGGGCTAGCTCCTATAATTCACCCCTCCACTTT. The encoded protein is CAGGRASSYNSPLHF.

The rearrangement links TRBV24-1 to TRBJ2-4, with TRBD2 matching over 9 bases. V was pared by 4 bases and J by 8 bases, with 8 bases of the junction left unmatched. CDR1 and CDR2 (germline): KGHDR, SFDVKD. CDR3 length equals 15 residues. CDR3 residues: CATSEEVSGRYIQYF. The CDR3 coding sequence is TGTGCCACCAGTGAGGAGGTTAGCGGGAGATACATTCAGTACTTC.

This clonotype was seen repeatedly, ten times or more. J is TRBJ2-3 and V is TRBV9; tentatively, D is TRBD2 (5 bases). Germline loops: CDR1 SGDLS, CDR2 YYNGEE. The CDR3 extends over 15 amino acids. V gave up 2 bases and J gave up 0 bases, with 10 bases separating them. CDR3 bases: TGTGCCAGCAGCGTCCGGGCGGGTAGCACAGATACGCAGTATTTT. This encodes CASSVRAGSTDTQYF.

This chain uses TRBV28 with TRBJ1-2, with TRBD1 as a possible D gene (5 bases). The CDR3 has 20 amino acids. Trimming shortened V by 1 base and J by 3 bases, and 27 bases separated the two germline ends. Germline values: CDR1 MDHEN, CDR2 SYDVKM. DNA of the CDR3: TGTGCCAGCAGTTTATTTCTCAGGGAGACGCGGGGGGGGGTCGACTATGGCTACACCTTC. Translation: CASSLFLRETRGGVDYGYTF.

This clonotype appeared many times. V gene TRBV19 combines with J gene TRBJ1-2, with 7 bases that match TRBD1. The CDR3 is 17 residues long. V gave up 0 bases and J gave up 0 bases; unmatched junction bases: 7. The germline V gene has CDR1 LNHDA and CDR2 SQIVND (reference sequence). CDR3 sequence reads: CASSIDPRDRTNYGYTF. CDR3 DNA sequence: TGTGCCAGTAGTATAGATCCGCGGGACAGAACTAACTATGGCTACACCTTC. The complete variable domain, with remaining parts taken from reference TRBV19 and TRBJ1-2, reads DGGITQSPKYLFRKEGQNVTLSCEQNLNHDAMYWYRQDPGQGLRLIYYSQIVNDFQKGDIAEGYSVSREKKESFPLTVTSAQKNPTAFYLCASSIDPRDRTNYGYTFGSGTRLTVV.

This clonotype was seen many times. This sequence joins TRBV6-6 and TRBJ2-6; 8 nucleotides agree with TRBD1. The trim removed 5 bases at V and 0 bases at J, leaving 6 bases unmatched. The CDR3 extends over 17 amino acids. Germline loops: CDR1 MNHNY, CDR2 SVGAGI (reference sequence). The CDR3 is CASSDRGAPSGANVLTF. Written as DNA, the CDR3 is TGTGCCAGCAGTGACAGGGGTGCCCCCTCTGGGGCCAACGTCCTGACTTTC.

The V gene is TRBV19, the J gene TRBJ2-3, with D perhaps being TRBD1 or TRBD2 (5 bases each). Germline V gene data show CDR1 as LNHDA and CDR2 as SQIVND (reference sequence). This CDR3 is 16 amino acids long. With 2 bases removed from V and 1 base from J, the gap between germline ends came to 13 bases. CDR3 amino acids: CASSISGGVGTDTQYF. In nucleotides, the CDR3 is TGTGCCAGTAGTATATCTGGGGGAGTAGGCACAGATACGCAGTATTTT. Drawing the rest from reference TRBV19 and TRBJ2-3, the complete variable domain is DGGITQSPKYLFRKEGQNVTLSCEQNLNHDAMYWYRQDPGQGLRLIYYSQIVNDFQKGDIAEGYSVSREKKESFPLTVTSAQKNPTAFYLCASSISGGVGTDTQYFGPGTRLTVL.

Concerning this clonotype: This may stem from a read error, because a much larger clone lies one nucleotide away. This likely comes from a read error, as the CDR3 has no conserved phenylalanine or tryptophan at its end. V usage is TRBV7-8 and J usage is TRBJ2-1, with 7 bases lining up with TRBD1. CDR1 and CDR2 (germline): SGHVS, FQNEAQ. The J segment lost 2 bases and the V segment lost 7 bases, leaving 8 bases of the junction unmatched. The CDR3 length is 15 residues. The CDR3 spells CASKLGGQTYNEQFI. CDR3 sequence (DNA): TGTGCCAGCAAACTTGGGGGACAGACCTACAATGAGCAGTTCATC.

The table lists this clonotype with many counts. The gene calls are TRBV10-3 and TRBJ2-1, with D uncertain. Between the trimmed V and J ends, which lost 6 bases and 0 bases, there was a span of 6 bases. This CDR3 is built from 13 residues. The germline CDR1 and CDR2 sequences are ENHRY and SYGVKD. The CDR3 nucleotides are TGTGCCATCAGGGCAGACTCCTACAATGAGCAGTTCTTC. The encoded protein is CAIRADSYNEQFF.

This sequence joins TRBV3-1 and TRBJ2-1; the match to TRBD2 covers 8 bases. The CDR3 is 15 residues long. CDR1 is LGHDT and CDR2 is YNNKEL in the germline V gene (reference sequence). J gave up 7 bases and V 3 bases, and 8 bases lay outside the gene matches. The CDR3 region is CASSHLGGGANEQFF. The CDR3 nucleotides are TGTGCCAGCAGCCACCTCGGGGGGGGGGCAAATGAGCAGTTCTTC.

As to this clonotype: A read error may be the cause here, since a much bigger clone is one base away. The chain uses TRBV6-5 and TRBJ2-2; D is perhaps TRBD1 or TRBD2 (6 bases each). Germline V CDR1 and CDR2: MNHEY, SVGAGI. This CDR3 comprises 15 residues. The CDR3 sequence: CASKTRDTRGGKLFF. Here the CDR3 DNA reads TGTGCCAGCAAAACTCGGGACACCAGGGGCGGGAAGCTGTTTTTT.

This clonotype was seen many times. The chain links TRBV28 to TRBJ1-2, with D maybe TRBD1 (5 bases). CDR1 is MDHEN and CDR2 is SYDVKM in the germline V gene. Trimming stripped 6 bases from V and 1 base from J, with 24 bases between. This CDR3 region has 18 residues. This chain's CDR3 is CASSGGWIGPRVNYGYTF. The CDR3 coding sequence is TGTGCCAGCAGCGGGGGGTGGATTGGACCCAGGGTTAACTATGGCTACACCTTC.

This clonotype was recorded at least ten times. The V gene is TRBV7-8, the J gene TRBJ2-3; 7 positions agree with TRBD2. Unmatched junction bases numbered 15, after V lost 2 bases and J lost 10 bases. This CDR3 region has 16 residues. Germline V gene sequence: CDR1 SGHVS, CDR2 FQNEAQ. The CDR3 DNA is TGTGCCAGCAGCTTACCCGCCGCCCGGTCCCTAGCGGCGCAGTATTTT. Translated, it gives CASSLPAARSLAAQYF.